A selection of T cell receptor beta chains follows, all from one sample in a study of blood T cells in healthy people across ages. In TCRdb, the 5' RACE reads were re-called with MiXCR into one record per CDR3 protein. The table lists 1,500,000 or so distinct CDR3 sequences, around 59% of them singletons. Sequenced: blood. These receptors all stem from a man between 18 and 29 years old in good health. CDR3s include the opening cysteine and the closing phenylalanine or tryptophan. D genes are given only for firm matches. Expanded clones are given a class, and other clones once, few, many or no size at all.

j_call v_call clone_size d_call cdr3_nt cdr3_aa
TRBJ1-5 TRBV11-2 . . TGTGCCAGCAGCGGGGAGAGTCAGCCCCAGCATTTT CASSGESQPQHF
TRBJ1-2 TRBV2 . . TGTGCCAGCAGTGAAAGGGGACAATTCGGCTACACCTTC CASSERGQFGYTF
TRBJ2-7 TRBV20-1 . TRBD2 TGCAGTGCTAGAGGACAACTAGCGGGAGTTTCCCACGAGCAGTACTTC CSARGQLAGVSHEQYF
TRBJ1-5 TRBV27 . . TGTGCCAGCAGTTTATGGGGTAGCAATCAGCCCCAGCATTTT CASSLWGSNQPQHF
TRBJ2-7 TRBV6-2/TRBV6-3 . . TGTGCCAGCAGTTACTCGAAGTACACCTACGAGCAGTACTTC CASSYSKYTYEQYF
TRBJ1-2 TRBV4-2 . . TGTGCCAGCAGCCAAGAGGACAGATACTACACCTTC CASSQEDRYYTF
TRBJ2-1 TRBV24-1 . . TGTGCCACCAGTGATCCAGGGGAGAATGAGCAGTTCTTC CATSDPGENEQFF
TRBJ1-2 TRBV5-1 . TRBD1 TGCGCCAGCAGCTTGGCGACAGGGATCACCTATGGCTACACCTTC CASSLATGITYGYTF
TRBJ2-5 TRBV4-2 . . TGTGCCAGCAGCCGGACACTACAGGATGGGGAGACCCAGTACTTC CASSRTLQDGETQYF
TRBJ2-5 TRBV12-3/TRBV12-4 few TRBD2 TGTGCCAGCAGTTCTCTCTGGACTAGCGGACAAGAGACCCAGTACTTC CASSSLWTSGQETQYF
TRBJ2-7 TRBV5-1 . TRBD1 TGCACCAGCAGTGGACGGGACAGGGGATCCTACGAGCAGTACTTC CTSSGRDRGSYEQYF
TRBJ1-1 TRBV7-2 . TRBD1 TGTGCCAGCAGCTTAGACGGACAGGGGGGGACGTTGTACTCCGAAGCTTTCTTT CASSLDGQGGTLYSEAFF
TRBJ2-1 TRBV15 . . TGTGCCACCAGCAGTGGGGGAAGGGGCTACAATGAGCAGTTCTTC CATSSGGRGYNEQFF
TRBJ1-4 TRBV4-1 . . TGCGCCAGCAGCCAATTAGGTTATAATGAAAAACTGTTTTTT CASSQLGYNEKLFF
TRBJ1-2 TRBV7-2 . . TGTGCCAGCAGCTTAGACCTCCGAATAGATGGCTACACCTTC CASSLDLRIDGYTF
TRBJ1-4 TRBV10-1 . . TGCGCCAGCAGCTCAGGGGTGGATGAAAAACTGTTTTTT CASSSGVDEKLFF
TRBJ2-4 TRBV4-2 few . TGTGCCAGCAGCCAAGATCTTAGGGTTCTAGCCAAAAACATTCAGTACTTC CASSQDLRVLAKNIQYF
TRBJ1-6 TRBV27 few . TGTGCCAGCAGCGGACGGGAATATTCACCCCTCCACTTT CASSGREYSPLHF
TRBJ2-7 TRBV5-6 . . TGTGCCAGCAGCTTGGCCGGTCTCCTCCAGGGTCTGGAGCAGTACTTC CASSLAGLLQGLEQYF
TRBJ1-1 TRBV20-1 . TRBD1 TGCAGTGCTAGTCAGGGGGGAACCAACACTGAAGCTTTCTTT CSASQGGTNTEAFF
TRBJ1-4 TRBV7-9 . TRBD1 TGTGCCAGCAGCTTAGTTTCAGGGGGAGGAGCTAATGAAAAACTGTTTTTT CASSLVSGGGANEKLFF
TRBJ1-1 TRBV4-1 . . TGCGCCAGCAGACAAACGCCGGGGACAAACACTGAAGCTTTCTTT CASRQTPGTNTEAFF
TRBJ2-1 TRBV6-5 few . TGTGCCAGCAGTTACTCGCTCACCCAATACAATGAGCAGTTCTTC CASSYSLTQYNEQFF
TRBJ1-2 TRBV12-3/TRBV12-4 . . TGTGCCAGCAGCTTCCCTCTCGGGTCGAACTATGGCTACACCTTC CASSFPLGSNYGYTF
TRBJ1-6 TRBV18 . . TGTGCCAGCTCATTGACCGGGACGGAGCTTTATAATTCACCCCTCCACTTT CASSLTGTELYNSPLHF
TRBJ1-1 TRBV7-9 . . TGTGCCAGCAGCTCCCATGACAGGCTGGGCGAAGCTTTCTTT CASSSHDRLGEAFF
TRBJ2-5 TRBV5-4 . TRBD2 TGTGCCAGCAGCTTAGGGGGGACTAGCGGGGGTTTGGGAGAGACCCAGTACTTC CASSLGGTSGGLGETQYF
TRBJ2-4 TRBV11-2 . TRBD2 TGTGCCAGCAGCCGCATCAGCGGGGGGGCCGACAAAAACATTCAGTACTTC CASSRISGGADKNIQYF
TRBJ2-1 TRBV14 . TRBD2 TGTGTCAGCAGCGTCCCTAGCGGGGGGACTTCCAATGAGCAGTTCTTC CVSSVPSGGTSNEQFF
TRBJ2-5 TRBV12-3/TRBV12-4 . . TGTGCCAGCAGTCCGGGTTCCCTCTCCTGGGAGCAGTACTTC CASSPGSLSWEQYF
TRBJ2-1 TRBV29-1 . TRBD1 TGCAGCGTTGAGGATGCCGGGACAGGGGAAGCCAATGAGCAGTTCTTC CSVEDAGTGEANEQFF
TRBJ2-1 TRBV25-1 . . TGTGCCAGCAGTGACGGCGCGGGGTACAATGAGCAGTTCTTC CASSDGAGYNEQFF